The source of this T cell receptor (beta chain) is a study of blood T cell repertoires in COVID-19. Overall study: Sites in the United States, Italy and Spain provided acute and convalescent COVID-19 samples. Sample material is recorded as cDNA or gDNA derived from T cells, B-cell-depleted T cells, or PBMCs.

Original handling: The assay estimated nucleated cells by amplifying reference gene primers. Sequencing was performed with immunoSEQ multiplex PCR; in TCRdb, only in-frame clones are kept and a portion is missing. Clonal size and the V and J genes are those of that table, whereas D and trimming came from the DNA. The sample holds some 240,000 clones, around 90% seen once. Germline lookup yields CDR1 SQVTM and CDR2 ANQGSEA. The CDR3 runs to 14 residues. V dropped 7 bases and J dropped 1 base, with 16 bases sitting between them. Seattle participants joined during active infection and were tracked over time.

The sequence derives from a woman aged 70-85 years with COVID-19, enrolled during active disease. The chain joins TRBV29-1 to TRBJ1-1; no definite D call. The specimen sequenced was peripheral blood. CDR3 loop: CSAGSTSGNTEAFF. The CDR3 bases are TGCAGCGCCGGGTCCACGAGTGGGAACACTGAAGCTTTCTTT.